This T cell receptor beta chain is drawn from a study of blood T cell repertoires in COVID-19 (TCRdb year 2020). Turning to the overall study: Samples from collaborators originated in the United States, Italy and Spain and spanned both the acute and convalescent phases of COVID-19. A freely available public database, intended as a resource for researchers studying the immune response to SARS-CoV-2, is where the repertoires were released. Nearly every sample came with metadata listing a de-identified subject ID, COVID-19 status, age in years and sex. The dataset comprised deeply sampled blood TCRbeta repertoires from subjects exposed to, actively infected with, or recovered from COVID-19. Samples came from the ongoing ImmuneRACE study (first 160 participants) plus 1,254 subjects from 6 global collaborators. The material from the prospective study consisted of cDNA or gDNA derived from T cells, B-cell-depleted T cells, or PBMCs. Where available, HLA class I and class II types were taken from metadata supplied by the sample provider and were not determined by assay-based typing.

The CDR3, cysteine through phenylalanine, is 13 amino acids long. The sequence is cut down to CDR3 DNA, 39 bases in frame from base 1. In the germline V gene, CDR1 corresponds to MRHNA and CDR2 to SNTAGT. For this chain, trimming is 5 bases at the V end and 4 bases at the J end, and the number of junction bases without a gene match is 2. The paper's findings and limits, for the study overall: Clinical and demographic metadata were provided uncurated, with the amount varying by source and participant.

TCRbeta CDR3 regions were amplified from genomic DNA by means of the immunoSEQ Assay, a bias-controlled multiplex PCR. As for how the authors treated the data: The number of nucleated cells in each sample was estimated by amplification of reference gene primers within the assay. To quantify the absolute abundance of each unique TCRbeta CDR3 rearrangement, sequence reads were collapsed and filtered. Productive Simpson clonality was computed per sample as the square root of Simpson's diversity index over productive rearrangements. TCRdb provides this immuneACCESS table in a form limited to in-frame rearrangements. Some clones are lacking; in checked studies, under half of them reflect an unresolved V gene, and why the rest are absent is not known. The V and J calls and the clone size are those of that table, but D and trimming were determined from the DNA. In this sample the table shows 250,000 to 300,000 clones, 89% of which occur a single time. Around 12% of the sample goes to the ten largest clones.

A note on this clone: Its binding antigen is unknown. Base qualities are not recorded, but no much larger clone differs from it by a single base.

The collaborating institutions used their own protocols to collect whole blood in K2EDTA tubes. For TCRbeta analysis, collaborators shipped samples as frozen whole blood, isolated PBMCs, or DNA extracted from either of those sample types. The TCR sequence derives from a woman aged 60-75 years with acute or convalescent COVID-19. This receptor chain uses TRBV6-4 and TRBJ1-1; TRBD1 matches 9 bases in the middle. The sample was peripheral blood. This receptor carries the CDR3 CASSNRGPTEAFF. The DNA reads TGTGCCAGCAGTAACAGGGGGCCCACTGAAGCTTTCTTT.